The source of this T cell receptor beta chain is a study of cytomegalovirus exposure and HLA in healthy donors (dated by TCRdb to the late 2010s). Turning to the overall study: The roughly 670 repertoires of the first cohort and the roughly 120 validation repertoires were produced on the same platform, according to a later analysis. Along with the roughly 700-subject first cohort, a separate validation cohort of roughly 110 different subjects was used. To predict cytomegalovirus infection status, the study brought together high-throughput TCR immunosequencing, statistical association of individual TCRs with disease status, and machine learning. The aim of the study was to test whether cataloging public T cell receptors could identify signatures of past pathogen exposure. Study-level results and caveats: The study listed around 160 TCR beta chains as associated with cytomegalovirus. All 120 or so repertoires were used to score co-occurrence in the validation cohort in a later analysis, because that analysis had no HLA typing for the cohort. In vitro tests confirmed that a few of the cytomegalovirus-associated TCR beta chains recognize cytomegalovirus antigens. In both the original and validation cohorts, the classifier was reported to diagnose cytomegalovirus status with high specificity and sensitivity. Of the cluster scores, 85% to 95% were above 0 in a later analysis, which found that TCRs clustered in the first cohort also tended to co-occur in the approximately 130 validation repertoires. The authors suggested that the approach could potentially be generalized to other disease states and immunological phenotypes. While some public TCRs were present in many individuals, most TCR sequences turned up only very rarely across donors.

Separate from the approximately 700-subject first cohort, the validation cohort of 95 to 150 subjects was the group to which the donors belonged. With regard to this clone: It has no known antigen specificity. Within one base of it there is no much larger clone, and no base qualities were kept.

The CDR3 sequence holds 17 residues, the cysteine and phenylalanine included. The retained sequence is limited to the CDR3, 51 bases, with the frame set at the first base. The germline V and J ends show losses of 6 bases and 2 bases respectively, and no gene match explains 13 bases of the junction. CDR1 and CDR2 are read off the germline V gene as SNHLY and FYNNEI. Library preparation employed the immunoSEQ multiplex PCR assay. In the paper's pipeline: A statistical classification framework was built to diagnose cytomegalovirus status from the catalog of TCR beta chain sequences. TCRdb took this table from immuneACCESS and kept in-frame rearrangements with V and J called. Such tables lack part of the clones; where checked against another copy, unresolved V genes explain under half of the gap, and the rest is unexplained. For V, J and clone size, that table is used; D and trimming come from the DNA. The sample yields fewer than 200,000 clones; less than 85% were counted once. Roughly 15% of the sample belongs to the ten largest clones.

The source is a man younger than 30 in good health and CMV-seropositive. Rearrangement joined TRBV2 to TRBJ2-1; 7 central nucleotides agree with TRBD2. The specimen was PBMCs. The DNA sequence is given as TGTGCCAGCAGCCCCGCGGCCGGGGGGTTGGCCTACAATGAGCAGTTCTTC. Translated, it gives CASSPAAGGLAYNEQFF.